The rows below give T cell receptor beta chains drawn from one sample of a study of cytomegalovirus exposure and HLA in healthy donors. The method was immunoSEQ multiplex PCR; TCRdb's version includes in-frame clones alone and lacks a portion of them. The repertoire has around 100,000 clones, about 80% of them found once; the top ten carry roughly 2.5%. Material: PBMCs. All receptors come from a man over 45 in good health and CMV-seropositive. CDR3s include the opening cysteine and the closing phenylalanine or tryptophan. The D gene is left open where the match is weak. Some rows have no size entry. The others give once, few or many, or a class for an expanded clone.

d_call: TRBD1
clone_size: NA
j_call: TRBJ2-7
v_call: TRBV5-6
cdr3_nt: TGTGCCAGCAGCTTGGTGGCAGGGGGCCCTCGGGAGCAGTACTTC
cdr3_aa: CASSLVAGGPREQYF

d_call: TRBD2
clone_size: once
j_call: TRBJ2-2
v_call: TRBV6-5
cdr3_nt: TGTGCCAGCAGTTCCGACGGACTAGCGGACACCGGGGAGCTGTTTTTT
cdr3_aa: CASSSDGLADTGELFF

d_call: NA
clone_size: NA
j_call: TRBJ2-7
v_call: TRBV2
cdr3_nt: TGTGCCAGCAGTAAAGACGGTCCCAATGAGCAGTACTTC
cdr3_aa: CASSKDGPNEQYF

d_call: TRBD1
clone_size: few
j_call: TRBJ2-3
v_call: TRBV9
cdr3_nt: TGTGCCAGCAGCGTCGGGACAGAGGTTTCAGATACGCAGTATTTT
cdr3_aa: CASSVGTEVSDTQYF

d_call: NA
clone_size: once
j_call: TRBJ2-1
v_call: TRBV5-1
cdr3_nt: TGCGCCAGCAGCTTGGTTCAGGATGAGCAGTTCTTC
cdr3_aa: CASSLVQDEQFF

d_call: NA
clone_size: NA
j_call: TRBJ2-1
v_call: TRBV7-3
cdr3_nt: TGTGCCAGCAGCTTAGGGACAAGTCGGTACAATGAGCAGTTCTTC
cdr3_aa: CASSLGTSRYNEQFF

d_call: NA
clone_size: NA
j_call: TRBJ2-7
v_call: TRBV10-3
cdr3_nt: TGTGCCATCAGTGACGGGGGGCAGGGGCGCTCCTACGAGCAGTACTTC
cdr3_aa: CAISDGGQGRSYEQYF

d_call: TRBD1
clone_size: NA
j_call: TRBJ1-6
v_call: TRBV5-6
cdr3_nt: TGTGCCAGCAGCGACATACAGGGGAAATGGGGCTCACCCCTCCACTTT
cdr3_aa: CASSDIQGKWGSPLHF

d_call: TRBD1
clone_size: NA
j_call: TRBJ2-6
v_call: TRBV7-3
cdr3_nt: TGTGCCAGCAGTACCGAGGGGGCCTCTGGGGCCAACGTCCTGACTTTC
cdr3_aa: CASSTEGASGANVLTF

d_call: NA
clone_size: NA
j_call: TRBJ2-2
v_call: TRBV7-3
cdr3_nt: TGTGCCAGCAGCCGTAGCGGAAGCGGGGAGCTGTTTTTT
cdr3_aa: CASSRSGSGELFF

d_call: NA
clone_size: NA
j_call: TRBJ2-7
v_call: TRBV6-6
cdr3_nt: TGTGCCAGCAGAACCGGACAGTTTCGGTACGAGCAGTACTTC
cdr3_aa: CASRTGQFRYEQYF

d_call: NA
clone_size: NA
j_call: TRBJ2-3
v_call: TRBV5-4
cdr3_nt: TGTGCCAGCAGCACGGGAACCATTCGTGAGGATACGCAGTATTTT
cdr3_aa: CASSTGTIREDTQYF

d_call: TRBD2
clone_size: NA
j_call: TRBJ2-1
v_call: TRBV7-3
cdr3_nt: TGTGCCAGCAGCCGGTCACCCCGGGGACTAGCGGGGGGGGAGCAGTTCTTC
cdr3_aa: CASSRSPRGLAGGEQFF

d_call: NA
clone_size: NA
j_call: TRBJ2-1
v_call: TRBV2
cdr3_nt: TGTGCCAGCAGTGGACCGGGACTGCCGGACGAGCAGTTCTTC
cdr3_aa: CASSGPGLPDEQFF

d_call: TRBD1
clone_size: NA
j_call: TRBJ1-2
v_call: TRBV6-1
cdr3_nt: TGTGCCAGCAGTGAAGGCAACAGGGGTACAGGCGGCTACACCTTC
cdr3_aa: CASSEGNRGTGGYTF

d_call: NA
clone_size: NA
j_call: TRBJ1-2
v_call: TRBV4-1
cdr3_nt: TGCGCCAGCAGCCAACGCTCTAATCTTTGGCCGCGGATAGATTATGGCTACACCTTC
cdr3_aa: CASSQRSNLWPRIDYGYTF

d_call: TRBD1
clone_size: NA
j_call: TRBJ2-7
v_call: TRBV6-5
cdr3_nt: TGTGCCAGCAGCCCAGACAGGGCCTCCTACGAGCAGTACTTC
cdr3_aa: CASSPDRASYEQYF

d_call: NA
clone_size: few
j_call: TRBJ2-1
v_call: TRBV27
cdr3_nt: TGTGCCAGCAGTTCCAGGCTCTCCTACAATGAGCAGTTCTTC
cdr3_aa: CASSSRLSYNEQFF

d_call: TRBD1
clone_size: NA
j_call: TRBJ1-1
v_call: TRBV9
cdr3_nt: TGTGCCAGCAGCCAGGGGACAGGAGCATCGAACACTGAAGCTTTCTTT
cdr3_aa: CASSQGTGASNTEAFF

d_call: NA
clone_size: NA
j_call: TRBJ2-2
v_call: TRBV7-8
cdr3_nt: TGTGCCACACAAAGCGTCCTGGGCGGGGAGCTGTTTTTT
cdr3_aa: CATQSVLGGELFF

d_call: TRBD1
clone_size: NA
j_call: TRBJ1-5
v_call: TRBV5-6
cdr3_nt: TGTGCCAGCAGCCCACGACAGGGGGGGCAGCCCCAGCATTTT
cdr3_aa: CASSPRQGGQPQHF

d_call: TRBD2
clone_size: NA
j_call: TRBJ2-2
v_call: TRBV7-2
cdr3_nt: TGTGCCAGCAGCTTAGTAGCGGGAGTAAAGACCGGGGAGCTGTTTTTT
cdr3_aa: CASSLVAGVKTGELFF

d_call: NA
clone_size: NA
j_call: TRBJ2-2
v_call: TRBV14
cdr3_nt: TGTGCCAGCAGCCCAATTCGGCGGATTCCACCCGGGGAGCTGTTTTTT
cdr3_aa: CASSPIRRIPPGELFF

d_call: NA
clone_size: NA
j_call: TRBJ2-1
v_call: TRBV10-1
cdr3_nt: TGCGCCAGCAGTGAGTCCGGCGGAGATGAGCAGTTCTTC
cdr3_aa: CASSESGGDEQFF

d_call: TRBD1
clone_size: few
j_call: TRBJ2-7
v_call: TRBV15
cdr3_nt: TGTGCCACCAGCAGCCCCGGGACAGGGGCCGCCTACGAGCAGTACTTC
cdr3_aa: CATSSPGTGAAYEQYF

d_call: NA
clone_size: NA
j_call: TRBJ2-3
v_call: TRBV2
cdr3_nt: TGTGCCAGCAGTGCCGAACTAGAAAAAGAGGAGTATTTT
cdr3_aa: CASSAELEKEEYF

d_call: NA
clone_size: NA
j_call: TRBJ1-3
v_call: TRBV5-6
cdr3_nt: TGTGCCAGCAGCCAAACAGGCCGCTCTGGAAACACCATATATTTT
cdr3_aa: CASSQTGRSGNTIYF

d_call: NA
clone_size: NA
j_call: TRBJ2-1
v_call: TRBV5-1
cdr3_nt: TGCGCCAGCAGCTTGGAACAACCTGCGGTGGATGAGCAGTTCTTC
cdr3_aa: CASSLEQPAVDEQFF

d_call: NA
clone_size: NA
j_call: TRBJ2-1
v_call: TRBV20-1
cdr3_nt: TGCAGTGCTAGGCAGCGCAATGAGCAGTTCTTC
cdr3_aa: CSARQRNEQFF

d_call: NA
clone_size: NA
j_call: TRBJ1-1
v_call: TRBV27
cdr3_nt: TGTGCCAGCAGTTCCTCTCCTGGTGGCGGGAACACTGAAGCTTTCTTT
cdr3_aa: CASSSSPGGGNTEAFF

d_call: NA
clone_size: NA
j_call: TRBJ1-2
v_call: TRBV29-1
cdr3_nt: TGCAGCGCCGTAGGTGCCCGCGGGGGCTACACCTTC
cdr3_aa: CSAVGARGGYTF

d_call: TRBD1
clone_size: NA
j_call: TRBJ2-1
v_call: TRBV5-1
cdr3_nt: TGCGCCAGCAGCTTGGGACAGGGGGACAATGAGCAGTTCTTC
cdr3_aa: CASSLGQGDNEQFF

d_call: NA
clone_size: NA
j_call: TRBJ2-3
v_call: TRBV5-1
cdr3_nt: TGCGCCAGCAGCTACACAGGCACAGATACGCAGTATTTT
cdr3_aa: CASSYTGTDTQYF

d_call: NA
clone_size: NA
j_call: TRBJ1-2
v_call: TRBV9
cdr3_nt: TGTGCCAGCAGCGTAGACGAGAACTATGGCTACACCTTC
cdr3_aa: CASSVDENYGYTF

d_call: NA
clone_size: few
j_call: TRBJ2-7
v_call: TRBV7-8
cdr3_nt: TGTGCCAGCAGCTTAGGGGCCCAGACCTACGAGCAGTACTTC
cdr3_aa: CASSLGAQTYEQYF

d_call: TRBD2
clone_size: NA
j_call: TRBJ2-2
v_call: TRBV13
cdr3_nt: TGTGCCAGCAGCTTAAGGCGGGGGGGCCGGTCCGGGGAGCTGTTTTTT
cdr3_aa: CASSLRRGGRSGELFF

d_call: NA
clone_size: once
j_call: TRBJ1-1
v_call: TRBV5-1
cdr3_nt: TGCGCCAGCAGCTGGGCTGGACGGGAAGCAGCTTTCTTT
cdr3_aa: CASSWAGREAAFF

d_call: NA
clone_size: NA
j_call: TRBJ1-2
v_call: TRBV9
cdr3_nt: TGTGCCAGCAGCGTGGAACAGGGTAACTATGGCTACACCTTC
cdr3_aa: CASSVEQGNYGYTF

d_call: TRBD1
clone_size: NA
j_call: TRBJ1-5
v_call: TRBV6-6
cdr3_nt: TGTGCCAGCAGGAGGGGACAGGGCTGGTGTCAGCCCCAGCATTTT
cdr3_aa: CASRRGQGWCQPQHF

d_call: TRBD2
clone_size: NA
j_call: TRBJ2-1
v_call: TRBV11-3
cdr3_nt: TGTGCCAGCAGCTTAGTATTCGGCGGGGGGGCCAATGAGCAGTTCTTC
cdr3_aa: CASSLVFGGGANEQFF

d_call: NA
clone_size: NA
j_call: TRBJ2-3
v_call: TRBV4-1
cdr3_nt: TGCGCCAGCAGCCGGGGGCTAGCGGGCACAGATACGCAGTATTTT
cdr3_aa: CASSRGLAGTDTQYF

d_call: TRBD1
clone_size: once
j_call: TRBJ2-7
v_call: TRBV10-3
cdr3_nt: TGTGCCATCAGTGGGGACAGGGGGATAAGCTCCTACGAGCAGTACTTC
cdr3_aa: CAISGDRGISSYEQYF

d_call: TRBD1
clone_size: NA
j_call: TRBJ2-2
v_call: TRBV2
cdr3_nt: TGTGCCAGCAGTCAAACGACAGGGGGAACCGGGGAGCTGTTTTTT
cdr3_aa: CASSQTTGGTGELFF

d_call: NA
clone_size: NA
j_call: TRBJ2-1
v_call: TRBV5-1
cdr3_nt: TGCGCCAGCCAGACCGGGACTGGGCACAATGAGCAGTTCTTC
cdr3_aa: CASQTGTGHNEQFF

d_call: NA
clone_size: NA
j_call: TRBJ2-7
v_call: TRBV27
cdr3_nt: TGTGCCAGCAGTTTATCTGGACAGCCCTCCGAGCAGTACTTC
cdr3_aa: CASSLSGQPSEQYF

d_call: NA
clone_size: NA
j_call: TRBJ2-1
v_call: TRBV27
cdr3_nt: TGTGCCAGCAGTTTACAGGGGATTGGGTACAATGAGCAGTTCTTC
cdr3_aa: CASSLQGIGYNEQFF

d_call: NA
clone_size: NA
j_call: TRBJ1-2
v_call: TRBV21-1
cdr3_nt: TGTGCCAGCGACAGAATGGAAGGCTACACCTTC
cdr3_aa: CASDRMEGYTF

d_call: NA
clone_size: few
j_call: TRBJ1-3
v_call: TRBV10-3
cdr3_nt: TGTGCCATCAGTGAGTTGGGGGCCGCTGGAAACACCATATATTTT
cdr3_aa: CAISELGAAGNTIYF

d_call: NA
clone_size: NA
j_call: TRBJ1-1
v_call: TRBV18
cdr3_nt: TGTGCCAGCTCACCTGGGACTACTGAAGCTTTCTTT
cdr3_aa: CASSPGTTEAFF